The rows below give T cell receptor beta chains drawn from one sample of a study of vaccination and CD4 T cells after COVID-19. TCRdb passed the PCR reads through MiXCR, listing each CDR3 protein once. The sample has approximately 20,000 distinct CDR3 sequences; approximately 40% are singletons. These TCRs are of unknown antigen specificity. The input for sequencing was CD4+ T cells from blood, cultured in vitro, taken after SARS-CoV-2 vaccination. These receptors came from a human donor who had recovered from COVID-19. CDR3s include the opening cysteine and the closing phenylalanine or tryptophan. Fields, in order: CDR3 length, V gene, D gene, J gene, clone size, CDR3 protein, CDR3 DNA. A D gene is named only where the DNA matches it firmly. Only some rows state a clone size, as once, few, many or a class for expanded clones.

15	TRBV20-1	-	TRBJ1-5	few	CSARDPGLSNQPQHF	TGCAGTGCTAGAGATCCAGGCCTTAGCAATCAGCCCCAGCATTTT
13	TRBV6-1	TRBD1	TRBJ1-2	-	CASSPDREYGYTF	TGTGCCAGCAGTCCGGACAGGGAGTATGGCTACACCTTC
12	TRBV25-1	-	TRBJ2-7	-	CASGGGAPEQYF	TGTGCCAGCGGGGGGGGGGCCCCAGAGCAGTACTTC
14	TRBV28	-	TRBJ1-2	-	CASTLTDSLGGYTF	TGTGCCAGCACCTTGACAGACTCCCTCGGGGGCTACACCTTC
17	TRBV7-9	-	TRBJ2-1	-	CASSLRNERDKRNEQFF	TGTGCCAGCAGCTTACGGAACGAACGGGATAAACGCAATGAGCAGTTCTTC
15	TRBV6-1	-	TRBJ1-5	few	CASFRGGSLNQPQHF	TGTGCCAGCTTCCGGGGCGGGTCACTAAATCAGCCCCAGCATTTT
14	TRBV6-1	TRBD1	TRBJ1-1	-	CASSRNRGRPEAFF	TGTGCCAGCAGTCGAAACAGGGGTCGGCCTGAAGCTTTCTTT
11	TRBV7-2	-	TRBJ2-5	once	CASSYHETQYF	TGTGCCAGCAGCTACCATGAGACCCAGTACTTC
14	TRBV2	TRBD1	TRBJ1-6	-	CASSLDRGVSPLHF	TGTGCCAGCAGCCTGGACAGGGGTGTCTCACCCCTCCACTTT
13	TRBV14	-	TRBJ2-1	once	CASSPRQSNEQFF	TGTGCCAGCAGCCCCCGGCAGAGCAATGAGCAGTTCTTC
16	TRBV15	-	TRBJ1-5	medium-sized	CATSPTAGAFRQPQHF	TGTGCCACCAGCCCCACGGCGGGGGCTTTTCGTCAGCCCCAGCATTTT
14	TRBV6-1	-	TRBJ1-5	few	CASSPDTVVQPQHF	TGTGCCAGCAGCCCTGACACGGTCGTGCAGCCCCAGCATTTT
12	TRBV11-3	-	TRBJ1-1	-	CASSLDTAGAFF	TGTGCCAGCAGCTTAGATACCGCAGGGGCTTTCTTT
11	TRBV7-9	-	TRBJ2-7	-	CASSSYYEQYF	TGTGCCAGCAGCTCTTACTACGAGCAGTACTTC
11	TRBV19	-	TRBJ2-3	-	CASSQAGTQYF	TGTGCCAGTAGTCAGGCAGGCACGCAGTATTTT
15	TRBV6-2/TRBV6-3	-	TRBJ1-1	-	CASSKRDAMNTEAFF	TGTGCCAGCAGCAAACGGGACGCCATGAACACTGAAGCTTTCTTT
11	TRBV11-2	-	TRBJ2-1	-	CASSSVHEQFF	TGTGCCAGCAGCTCTGTCCATGAGCAGTTCTTC